This T cell receptor (beta chain) originates from a study of shared clonotypes between healthy human individuals. For each subset, genomic DNA was distributed in equal portions over several immunoSEQ plates. In the sorted-subset replicate PCRs, roughly 210 ng DNA, 30,000 or so T cell genomes, was used. Sequencing used immunoSEQ multiplex PCR; TCRdb keeps in-frame clones, though not all of them. The repertoire holds approximately 940,000 clones, 76% seen once, with approximately 1.5% in the top ten. Memory CD4+ cells were the fraction left after CD45RA+ naive selection. CDR3 length: 13 amino acids. V shed 10 bases and J 4 bases; nucleotides not matched to a gene: 4. The germline gives CDR1 MNHEY, CDR2 SVGAGI. The table lists this clone with many counts.

The clonotype originates from a man aged 18 to 29 in good health. This chain connects TRBV6-5 to TRBJ2-3; 11 bases line up with TRBD1. Input material: memory CD4+ T cells sorted from blood. The subset is: CD45RA-negative fraction. The CDR3 DNA reads as TGTGCCACTCAGGGACAGGGGGCAGATACGCAGTATTTT. This codes for CATQGQGADTQYF.